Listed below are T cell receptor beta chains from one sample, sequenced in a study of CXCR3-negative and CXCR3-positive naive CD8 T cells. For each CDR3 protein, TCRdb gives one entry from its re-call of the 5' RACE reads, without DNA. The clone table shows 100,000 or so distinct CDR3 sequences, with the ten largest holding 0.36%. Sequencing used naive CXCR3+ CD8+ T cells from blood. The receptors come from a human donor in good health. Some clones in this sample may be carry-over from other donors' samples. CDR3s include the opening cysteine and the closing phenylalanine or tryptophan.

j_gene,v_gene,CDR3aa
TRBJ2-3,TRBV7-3,CASNYGGADTQYF
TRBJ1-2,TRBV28,CASGQGAFYGYTF
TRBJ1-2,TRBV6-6,CASSYSKGNSYGYTF
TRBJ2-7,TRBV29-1,CSVDADRGYEQYF
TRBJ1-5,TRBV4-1,CASSPYLGKQNQPQHF
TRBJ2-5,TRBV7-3,CASSLAGGHQETQYF
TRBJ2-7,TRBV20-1,CSARRWESNSYEQYF
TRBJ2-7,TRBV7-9,CASSLATSGVSYEQYF
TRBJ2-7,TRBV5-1,CASSLAGLAGDEQYF
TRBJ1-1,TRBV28,CASSFVPRQSAEAFF